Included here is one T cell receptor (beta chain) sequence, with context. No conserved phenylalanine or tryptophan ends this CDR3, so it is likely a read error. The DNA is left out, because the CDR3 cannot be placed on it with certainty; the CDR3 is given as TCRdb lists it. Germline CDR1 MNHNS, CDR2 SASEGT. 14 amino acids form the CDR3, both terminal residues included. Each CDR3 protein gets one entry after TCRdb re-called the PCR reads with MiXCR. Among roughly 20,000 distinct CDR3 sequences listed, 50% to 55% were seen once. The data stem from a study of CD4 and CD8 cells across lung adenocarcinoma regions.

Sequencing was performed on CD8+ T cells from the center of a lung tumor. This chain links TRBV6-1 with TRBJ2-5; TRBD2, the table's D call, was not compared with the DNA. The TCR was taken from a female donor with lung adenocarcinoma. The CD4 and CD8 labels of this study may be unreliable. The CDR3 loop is CASSDRGGSETQLS.